The 14 T cell receptor beta chains listed next were all sequenced from one sample in a study of blood T cell repertoires in COVID-19. The repertoire was sequenced with immunoSEQ multiplex PCR; TCRdb's copy has only in-frame clones and lacks some. The sample shows 200,000 to 250,000 clones, 85% to 90% of them seen only once. The sequenced sample was peripheral blood. These receptors came from a man in his fifties or sixties with acute or convalescent COVID-19.

The V call is TRBV5-1, the J call TRBJ1-6, with 10 bases matching TRBD1. Germline V gives CDR1 SGHRS, CDR2 YFSETQ. This CDR3 has 14 amino acids. V was pared by 0 bases and J by 9 bases, with 0 bases of the junction left unmatched. For the CDR3, the DNA is TGCGCCAGCAGCTTGGGGGACAGGGGTTCACCCCTCCACTTT. Residues: CASSLGDRGSPLHF.

The rearrangement uses TRBV6-2 or TRBV6-3 and TRBJ1-6; 9 bases map to TRBD1. The CDR3 is made up of 18 amino acids. Trimming cost V 5 bases and J 5 bases; bases outside gene matches: 13. From germline, CDR1 is MNHEY and CDR2 SVGEGT. The CDR3 is CASSPPQIWDRDNSPLHF. In DNA, the CDR3 is TGTGCCAGCAGTCCGCCGCAGATTTGGGACAGGGATAATTCACCCCTCCACTTT.

The chain couples TRBV18 to TRBJ2-5; 10 bases map to TRBD2. Germline V gene lookup returns CDR1 KGHSH and CDR2 LQKENI. With 3 bases clipped from V and 5 bases from J, the junction kept 3 bases outside the gene matches. The CDR3 is 14 residues long. The CDR3 sequence: CASSPPGLAETQYF. As DNA, the CDR3 is TGTGCCAGCTCACCCCCGGGACTAGCGGAGACCCAGTACTTC. Filled out from reference TRBV18 and TRBJ2-5, the complete variable domain reads NAGVMQNPRHLVRRRGQEARLRCSPMKGHSHVYWYRQLPEEGLKFMVYLQKENIIDESGMPKERFSAEFPKEGPSILRIQQVVRGDSAAYFCASSPPGLAETQYFGPGTRLLVL.

The genes are TRBV6-5 and TRBJ2-2, with D possibly matching TRBD1 (5 bases). The CDR3 is made up of 15 amino acids. The germline CDR1 and CDR2 sequences are MNHEY and SVGAGI. Trimming shortened V by 9 bases and J by 5 bases, and 19 bases separated the two germline ends. The CDR3 nucleotides read TGTGCCAGTAGGTGGGGCGACGCTCGTACCGGGGAGCTGTTTTTT. This translates into CASRWGDARTGELFF.

The chain is built from TRBV18 and TRBJ1-4, with D possibly TRBD1 on 5 matching bases. The CDR3 runs 16 residues. Per the germline V gene, CDR1 is KGHSH and CDR2 is LQKENI. V lost 6 bases and J 6 bases, leaving 20 bases between the germline ends. The CDR3 sequence is CASSSRSGKGHEKLFF. The CDR3 DNA reads as TGTGCCAGCTCTTCCCGCTCAGGGAAGGGGCATGAAAAACTGTTTTTT.

The genes are TRBV6-5 and TRBJ2-3, with 7 nucleotides matching TRBD1. From germline, CDR1 is MNHEY and CDR2 SVGAGI. V was clipped by 6 bases and J by 0 bases; unmatched bases: 6. This CDR3 region has 15 residues. The CDR3 sequence: CASRRGQFSTDTQYF. The CDR3 DNA is TGTGCCAGCAGGAGGGGACAGTTTAGCACAGATACGCAGTATTTT.

The rearrangement links TRBV5-1 to TRBJ1-3; 8 nucleotides line up with TRBD1. Germline-derived CDR1 and CDR2 are SGHRS and YFSETQ. CDR3 length: 18 residues. With 0 bases clipped from V and 1 base from J, the junction kept 9 bases outside the gene matches. The CDR3, as DNA: TGCGCCAGCAGCTTGGCCTTTTCGGGACAGGCGTCTGGAAACACCATATATTTT. Residues: CASSLAFSGQASGNTIYF.

This chain uses TRBV29-1 with TRBJ2-1; the match to TRBD2 covers 12 bases. With 2 bases clipped from V and 5 bases from J, the junction kept 4 bases outside the gene matches. This CDR3 region has 15 residues. Germline lookup yields CDR1 SQVTM and CDR2 ANQGSEA. In DNA, the CDR3 is TGCAGCGTTGAACTACTAGCGGGGGGTGACAATGAGCAGTTCTTC. It is translated as CSVELLAGGDNEQFF.

A note on this clone: The same CDR3 is also encoded by other DNA sequences in this sample. The chain carries TRBV3-1 (or the pseudogene TRBV3-2) and TRBJ2-7; no reliable D call. The V and J ends lost 1 base and 7 bases respectively, with 8 bases between them. Looked up from germline, CDR1 is LGHDT and CDR2 is YNNKEL (reference sequence). The CDR3 runs to 12 residues. The CDR3 sequence: CASSQGPGEQYF. The CDR3, as DNA: TGTGCCAGCAGCCAAGGCCCAGGAGAGCAGTACTTC.

The chain combines TRBV9 with TRBJ1-6, with D perhaps TRBD1 (6 bases). CDR3 length: 15 residues. Germline V CDR1 and CDR2: SGDLS, YYNGEE. Trimming left V 2 bases short and J 4 bases short, with 10 bases between. The DNA for the CDR3 is TGTGCCAGCAGCGTCCAGGACAGATATAATTCACCCCTCCACTTT. Its protein is CASSVQDRYNSPLHF.

The gene calls are TRBV13 and TRBJ2-7, with TRBD1 identical over 7 bases. V shed 0 bases and J 6 bases; nucleotides not matched to a gene: 8. The CDR3 runs to 15 residues. Germline V lookup: CDR1 PRHDT, CDR2 FYEKMQ (reference sequence). DNA of the CDR3: TGTGCCAGCAGCTTAGGCCTAAGGGGGCAAGCCGAGCAGTACTTC. This translates into CASSLGLRGQAEQYF.

This chain joins TRBV29-1 and TRBJ2-7; possibly TRBD2 for D (5 bases). The CDR3 spans 13 residues. CDR1 is SQVTM and CDR2 is ANQGSEA in the germline V gene. V was pared by 1 base and J by 6 bases, with 13 bases between. In DNA form, the CDR3 reads TGCAGCGTTGAAGCCGGACTCCGTCGCGAGCAGTACTTC. Translated, it gives CSVEAGLRREQYF.

V gene TRBV2 combines with J gene TRBJ1-2, with 10 bases aligning to TRBD1. The germline V gene has CDR1 SNHLY and CDR2 FYNNEI. With 8 bases clipped from V and 6 bases from J, the junction kept 9 bases outside the gene matches. The CDR3 is made up of 14 amino acids. The CDR3 DNA follows: TGTGCCAGCCTAGGACAGGGGGTGAGGAATGGCTACACCTTC. Its translation is CASLGQGVRNGYTF.

This chain joins TRBV7-8 and TRBJ2-3, with TRBD2 identical over 8 bases. Germline values: CDR1 SGHVS, CDR2 FQNEAQ. The CDR3 totals 17 residues. With 5 bases clipped from V and 1 base from J, the junction kept 11 bases outside the gene matches. As DNA, the CDR3 is TGTGCCAGCAGCCGCCTGGGTAGCGGGGATCGCACAGATACGCAGTATTTT. It specifies CASSRLGSGDRTDTQYF. Drawing the rest from reference TRBV7-8 and TRBJ2-3, the complete variable domain is GAGVSQSPRYKVAKRGQDVALRCDPISGHVSLFWYQQALGQGPEFLTYFQNEAQLDKSGLPSDRFFAERPEGSVSTLKIQRTQQEDSAVYLCASSRLGSGDRTDTQYFGPGTRLTVL.